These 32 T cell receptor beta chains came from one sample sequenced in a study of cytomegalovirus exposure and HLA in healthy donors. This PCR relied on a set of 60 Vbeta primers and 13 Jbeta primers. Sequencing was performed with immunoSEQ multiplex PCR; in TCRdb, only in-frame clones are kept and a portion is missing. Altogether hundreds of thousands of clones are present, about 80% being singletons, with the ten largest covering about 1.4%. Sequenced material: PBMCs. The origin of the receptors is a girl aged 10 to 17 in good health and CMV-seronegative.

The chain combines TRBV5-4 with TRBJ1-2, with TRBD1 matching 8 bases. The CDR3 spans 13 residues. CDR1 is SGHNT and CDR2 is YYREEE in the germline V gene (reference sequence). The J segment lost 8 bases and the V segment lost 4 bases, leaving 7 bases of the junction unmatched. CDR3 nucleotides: TGTGCCAGCAGCCACCGGACAGGGCGCGGCTACACCTTC. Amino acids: CASSHRTGRGYTF. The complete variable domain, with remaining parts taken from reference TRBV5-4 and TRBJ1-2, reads ETGVTQSPTHLIKTRGQQVTLRCSSQSGHNTVSWYQQALGQGPQFIFQYYREEENGRGNFPPRFSGLQFPNYSSELNVNALELDDSALYLCASSHRTGRGYTFGSGTRLTVV.

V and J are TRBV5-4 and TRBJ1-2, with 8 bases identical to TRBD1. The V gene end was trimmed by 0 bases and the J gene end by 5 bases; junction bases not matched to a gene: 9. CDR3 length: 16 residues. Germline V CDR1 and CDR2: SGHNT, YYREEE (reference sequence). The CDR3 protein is CASSLAITGGFYGYTF. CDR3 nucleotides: TGTGCCAGCAGCTTGGCTATAACAGGGGGATTTTATGGCTACACCTTC.

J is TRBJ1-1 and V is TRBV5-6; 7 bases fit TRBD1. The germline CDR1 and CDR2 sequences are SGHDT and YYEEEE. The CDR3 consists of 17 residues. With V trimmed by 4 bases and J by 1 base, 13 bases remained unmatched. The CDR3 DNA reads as TGTGCCAGCAGCAGAACTACCATTACAGGGGAGAACACTGAAGCTTTCTTT. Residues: CASSRTTITGENTEAFF.

CDR3 amino acids: CIRGMDTEAFF. CDR3 DNA: TGCATCAGAGGTATGGACACTGAAGCTTTCTTT. The chain carries TRBV20-1 and TRBJ1-1; D is ambiguous. There are 11 residues in the CDR3. CDR1 is DFQATT and CDR2 is SNEGSKA in the germline V gene (reference sequence).

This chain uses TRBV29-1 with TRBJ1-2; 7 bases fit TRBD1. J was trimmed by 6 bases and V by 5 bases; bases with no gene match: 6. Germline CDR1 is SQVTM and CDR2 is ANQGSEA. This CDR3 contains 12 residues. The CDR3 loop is CSVTTGADGYTF. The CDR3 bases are TGCAGCGTTACTACAGGGGCTGATGGCTACACCTTC.

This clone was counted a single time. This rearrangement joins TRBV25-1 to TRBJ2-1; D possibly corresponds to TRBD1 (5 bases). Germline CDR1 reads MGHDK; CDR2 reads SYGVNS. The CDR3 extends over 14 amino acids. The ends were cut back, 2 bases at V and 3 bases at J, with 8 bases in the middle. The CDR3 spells CASSEGALYNEQFF. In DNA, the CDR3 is TGTGCCAGCAGTGAAGGGGCCCTCTACAATGAGCAGTTCTTC.

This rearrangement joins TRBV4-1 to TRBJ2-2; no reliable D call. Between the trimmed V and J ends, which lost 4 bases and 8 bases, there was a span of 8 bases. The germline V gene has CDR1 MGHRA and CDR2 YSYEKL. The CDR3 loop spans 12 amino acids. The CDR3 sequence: CASSRREGELFF. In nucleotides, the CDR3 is TGCGCCAGCAGCCGCCGCGAAGGGGAGCTGTTTTTT.

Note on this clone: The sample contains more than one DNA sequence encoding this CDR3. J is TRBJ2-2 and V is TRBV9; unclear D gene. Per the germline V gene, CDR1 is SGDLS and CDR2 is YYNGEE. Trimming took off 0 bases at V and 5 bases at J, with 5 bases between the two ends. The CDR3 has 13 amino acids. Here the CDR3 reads CASSVAVTGELFF. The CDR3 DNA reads TGTGCCAGCAGCGTAGCAGTTACCGGGGAGCTGTTTTTT.

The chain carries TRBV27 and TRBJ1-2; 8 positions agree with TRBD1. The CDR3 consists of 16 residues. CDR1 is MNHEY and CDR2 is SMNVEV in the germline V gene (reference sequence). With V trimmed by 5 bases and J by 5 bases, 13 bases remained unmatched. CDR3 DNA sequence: TGTGCCAGCAGTGTGAGCCCTGGACAGGGTTTGTATGGCTACACCTTC. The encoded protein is CASSVSPGQGLYGYTF.

The CDR3 spells CASSVVDANGDTQYF. The CDR3 DNA follows: TGTGCCAGCAGCGTAGTAGATGCGAACGGAGATACGCAGTATTTT. The rearrangement uses TRBV9 and TRBJ2-3; D not certain. The CDR3 spans 15 residues. The germline CDR1 and CDR2 sequences are SGDLS and YYNGEE. Trimming left V 0 bases short and J 5 bases short, with 13 bases between.

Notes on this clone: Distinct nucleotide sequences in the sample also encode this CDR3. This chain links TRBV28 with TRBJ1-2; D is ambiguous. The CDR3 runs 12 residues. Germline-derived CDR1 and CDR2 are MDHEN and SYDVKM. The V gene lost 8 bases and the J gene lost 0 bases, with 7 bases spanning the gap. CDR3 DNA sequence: TGTGCCAGCCGCGGGTCTAACTATGGCTACACCTTC. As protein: CASRGSNYGYTF.

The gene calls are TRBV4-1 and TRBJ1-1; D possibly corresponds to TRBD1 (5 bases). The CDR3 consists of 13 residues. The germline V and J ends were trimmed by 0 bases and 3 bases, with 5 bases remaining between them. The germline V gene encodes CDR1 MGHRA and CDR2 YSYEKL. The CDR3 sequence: CASSQDRDTEAFF. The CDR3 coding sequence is TGCGCCAGCAGCCAAGACAGGGACACTGAAGCTTTCTTT.

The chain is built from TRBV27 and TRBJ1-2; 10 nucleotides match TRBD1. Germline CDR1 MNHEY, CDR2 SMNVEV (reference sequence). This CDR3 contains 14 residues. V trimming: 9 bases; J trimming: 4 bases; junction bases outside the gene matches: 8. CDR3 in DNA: TGTGCCAGTGCGTTCCGGGACAGGGGCTATGGCTACACCTTC. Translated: CASAFRDRGYGYTF.

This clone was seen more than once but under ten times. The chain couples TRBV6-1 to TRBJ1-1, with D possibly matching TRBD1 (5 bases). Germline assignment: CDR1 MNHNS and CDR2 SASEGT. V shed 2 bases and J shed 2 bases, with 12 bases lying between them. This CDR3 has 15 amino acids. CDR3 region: CASSESQGPNTEAFF. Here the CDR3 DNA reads TGTGCCAGCAGTGAATCCCAGGGTCCCAACACTGAAGCTTTCTTT.

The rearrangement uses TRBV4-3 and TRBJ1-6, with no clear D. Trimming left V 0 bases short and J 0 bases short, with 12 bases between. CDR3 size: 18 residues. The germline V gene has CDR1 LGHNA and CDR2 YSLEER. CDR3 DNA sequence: TGCGCCAGCAGCCAAGAGGTGGCCCGGAGCTCCTATAATTCACCCCTCCACTTT. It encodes CASSQEVARSSYNSPLHF.

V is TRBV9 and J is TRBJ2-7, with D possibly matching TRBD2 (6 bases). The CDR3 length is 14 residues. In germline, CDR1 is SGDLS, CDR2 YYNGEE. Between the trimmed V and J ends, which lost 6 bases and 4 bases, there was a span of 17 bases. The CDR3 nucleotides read TGTGCCAGCACCCAAGGGGAGGCGCCGTACGAGCAGTACTTC. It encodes CASTQGEAPYEQYF.

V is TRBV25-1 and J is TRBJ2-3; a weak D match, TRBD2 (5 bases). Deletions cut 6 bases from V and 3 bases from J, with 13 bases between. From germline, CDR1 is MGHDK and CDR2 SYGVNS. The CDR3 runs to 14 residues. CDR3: CASSRPGETDTQYF. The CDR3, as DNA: TGTGCCAGCAGCAGACCCGGGGAGACAGATACGCAGTATTTT.

The CDR3 sequence: CASSLGSGGSLTSYEQYF. For the CDR3, the DNA is TGTGCCAGCAGCTTAGGATCGGGGGGATCCCTCACCTCCTACGAGCAGTACTTC. The chain employs TRBV7-9 and TRBJ2-7; 7 bases are shared with TRBD2. J was trimmed by 0 bases and V by 1 base; bases with no gene match: 12. Germline CDR1 reads SEHNR; CDR2 reads FQNEAQ (reference sequence). The CDR3 extends over 18 amino acids.

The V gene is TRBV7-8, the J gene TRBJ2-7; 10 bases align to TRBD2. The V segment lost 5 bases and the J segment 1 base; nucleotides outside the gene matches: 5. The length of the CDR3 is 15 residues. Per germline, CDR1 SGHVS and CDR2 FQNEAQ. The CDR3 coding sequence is TGTGCCAGCAGCCACGGGACTAGCGCTTCCTACGAGCAGTACTTC. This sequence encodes CASSHGTSASYEQYF.

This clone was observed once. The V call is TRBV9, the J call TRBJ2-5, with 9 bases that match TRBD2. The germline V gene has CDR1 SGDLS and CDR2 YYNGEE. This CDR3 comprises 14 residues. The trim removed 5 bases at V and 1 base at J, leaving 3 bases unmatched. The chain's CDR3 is CASSRLAVQETQYF. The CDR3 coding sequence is TGTGCCAGCAGTCGACTAGCGGTCCAAGAGACCCAGTACTTC.

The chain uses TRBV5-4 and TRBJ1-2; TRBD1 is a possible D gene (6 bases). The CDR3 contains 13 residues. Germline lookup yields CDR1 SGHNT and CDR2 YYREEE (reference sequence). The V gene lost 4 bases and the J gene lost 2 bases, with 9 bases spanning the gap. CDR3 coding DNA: TGTGCCAGCAGCACAACAGGGAACTATGGCTACACCTTC. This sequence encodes CASSTTGNYGYTF.

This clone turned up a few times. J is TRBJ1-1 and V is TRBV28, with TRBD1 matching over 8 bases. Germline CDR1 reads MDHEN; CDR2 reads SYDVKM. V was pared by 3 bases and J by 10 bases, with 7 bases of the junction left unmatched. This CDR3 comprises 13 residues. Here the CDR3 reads CASSFGRDRRAFF. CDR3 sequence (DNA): TGTGCCAGCAGTTTTGGTCGGGACAGGCGAGCTTTCTTT.

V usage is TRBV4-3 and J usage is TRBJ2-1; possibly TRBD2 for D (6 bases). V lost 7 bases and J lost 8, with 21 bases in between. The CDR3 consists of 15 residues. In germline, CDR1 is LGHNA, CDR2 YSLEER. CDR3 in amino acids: CASTNLGASVHEQFF. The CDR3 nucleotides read TGCGCCAGCACTAATTTAGGGGCTAGCGTACATGAGCAGTTCTTC.

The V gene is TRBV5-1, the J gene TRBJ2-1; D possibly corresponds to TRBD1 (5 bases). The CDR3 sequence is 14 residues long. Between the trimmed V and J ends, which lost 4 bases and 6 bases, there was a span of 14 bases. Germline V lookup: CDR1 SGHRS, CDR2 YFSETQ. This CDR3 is CASSLKGQANEQFF. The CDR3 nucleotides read TGCGCCAGCAGCCTTAAAGGACAAGCCAATGAGCAGTTCTTC.

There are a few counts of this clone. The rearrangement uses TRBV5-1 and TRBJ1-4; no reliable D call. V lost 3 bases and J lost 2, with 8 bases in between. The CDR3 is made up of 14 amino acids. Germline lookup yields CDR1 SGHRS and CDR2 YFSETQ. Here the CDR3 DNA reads TGCGCCAGCAGCTCGGGAGCCACTAATGAAAAACTGTTTTTT. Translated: CASSSGATNEKLFF.

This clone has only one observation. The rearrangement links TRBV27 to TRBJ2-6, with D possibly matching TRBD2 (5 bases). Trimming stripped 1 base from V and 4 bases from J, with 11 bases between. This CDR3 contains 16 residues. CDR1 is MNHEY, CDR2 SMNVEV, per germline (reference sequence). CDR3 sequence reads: CASSLFPGSGANVLTF. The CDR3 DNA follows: TGTGCCAGCAGTTTATTCCCGGGGTCGGGGGCCAACGTCCTGACTTTC.

This CDR3 is CASSSPGTIYNEQFF. For the CDR3, the DNA is TGTGCCAGCAGCTCACCCGGGACTATCTACAATGAGCAGTTCTTC. The chain is built from TRBV7-9 and TRBJ2-1; TRBD2 matches 7 bases. This CDR3 region has 15 residues. V shed 4 bases and J 3 bases; nucleotides not matched to a gene: 6. Germline V gene lookup returns CDR1 SEHNR and CDR2 FQNEAQ (reference sequence). The entire variable domain, with the rest obtained from reference TRBV7-9 and TRBJ2-1, is as follows: DTGVSQNPRHKITKRGQNVTFRCDPISEHNRLYWYRQTLGQGPEFLTYFQNEAQLEKSRLLSDRFSAERPKGSFSTLEIQRTEQGDSAMYLCASSSPGTIYNEQFFGPGTRLTVL.

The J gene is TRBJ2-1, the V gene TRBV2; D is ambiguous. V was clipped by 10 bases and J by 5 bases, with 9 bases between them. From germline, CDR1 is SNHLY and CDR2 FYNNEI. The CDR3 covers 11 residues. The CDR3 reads CATTVHNEQFF. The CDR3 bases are TGTGCCACAACAGTACACAATGAGCAGTTCTTC.

For the CDR3, the DNA is TGCGCCAGCAGCTTAGAAGGGGCCAGGAACTCTCCCGATGGCTACACCTTC. This encodes CASSLEGARNSPDGYTF. This rearrangement joins TRBV5-1 to TRBJ1-2, with D tentatively TRBD1 (5 bases). This CDR3 is 17 amino acids long. V lost 2 bases, J lost 6 bases, and 23 bases lay in between. Germline lookup yields CDR1 SGHRS and CDR2 YFSETQ.

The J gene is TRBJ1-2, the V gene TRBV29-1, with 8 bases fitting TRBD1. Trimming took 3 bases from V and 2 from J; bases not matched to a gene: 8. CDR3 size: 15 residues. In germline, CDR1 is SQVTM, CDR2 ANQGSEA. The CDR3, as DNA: TGCAGCGTTGATAGAGTCCAGGGGGCGAACTATGGCTACACCTTC. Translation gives CSVDRVQGANYGYTF.

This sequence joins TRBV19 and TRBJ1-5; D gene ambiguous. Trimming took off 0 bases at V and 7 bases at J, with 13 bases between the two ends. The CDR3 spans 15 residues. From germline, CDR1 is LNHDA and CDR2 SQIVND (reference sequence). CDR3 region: CASSIDHGARQPQHF. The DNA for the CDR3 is TGTGCCAGTAGTATAGATCACGGCGCGCGGCAGCCCCAGCATTTT.

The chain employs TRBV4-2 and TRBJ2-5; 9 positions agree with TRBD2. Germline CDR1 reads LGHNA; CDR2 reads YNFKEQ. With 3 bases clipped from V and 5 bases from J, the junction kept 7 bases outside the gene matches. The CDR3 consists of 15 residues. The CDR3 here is CASSQAGGARETQYF. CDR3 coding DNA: TGTGCCAGCAGCCAGGCGGGGGGGGCCCGGGAGACCCAGTACTTC.